This TCR beta chain was retrieved from a study of blood T cell repertoires in COVID-19. The overall study: PBMCs, B-cell-depleted T cells, or T cells were the source of the cDNA or gDNA that made up the material.

Repertoires were generated with immunoSEQ multiplex PCR, while TCRdb's copy carries only in-frame clones and drops some. Here the sample spans 99,000 or so clones, about four fifths being singletons. Germline CDR1 MNHEY, CDR2 SVGAGI. The CDR3 is made up of 14 amino acids. V lost 6 bases to trimming and J lost 0 bases, with 9 bases between them. This clonotype was sampled from a woman at least 80 years old with active or convalescent COVID-19. The gene calls are TRBV6-5 and TRBJ1-3, with unresolved D. Sequenced material: peripheral blood. The DNA of the CDR3 is TGTGCCAGCAGCCTTGACACCTCTGGAAACACCATATATTTT. This sequence encodes CASSLDTSGNTIYF.